The next 27 T cell receptor beta chains were all read from a single sample in a study of control samples from healthy donors and cancer patients. The repertoire was sequenced with immunoSEQ multiplex PCR; TCRdb's copy has only in-frame clones and lacks some. The sample records roughly 14,000 clones, roughly 77% being singletons. The sample consisted of formalin-fixed, paraffin-embedded tissue. The receptor set was obtained from a female donor with lung cancer.

The chain has TRBV7-2 and TRBJ1-1; D not certain. Germline V gives CDR1 SGHTA, CDR2 FQGNSA. CDR3 length equals 14 residues. V was pared by 5 bases and J by 1 base, with 11 bases between. The CDR3 bases are TGTGCCAGCAGCCGCGGGGAGGCGAACACTGAAGCTTTCTTT. It is translated as CASSRGEANTEAFF.

The gene calls are TRBV2 and TRBJ2-6; D is uncertain. V was clipped by 4 bases and J by 0 bases, with 7 bases between them. Germline CDR1 SNHLY, CDR2 FYNNEI. The CDR3 is 15 amino acids. Written as DNA, the CDR3 is TGTGCCAGCAGTGGCGGTCTCTCTGGGGCCAACGTCCTGACTTTC. This encodes CASSGGLSGANVLTF.

The J gene is TRBJ2-2, the V gene TRBV9, with a weak D call TRBD1 (6 bases). V lost 5 bases and J lost 4, with 15 bases in between. Looked up from germline, CDR1 is SGDLS and CDR2 is YYNGEE. The CDR3 contains 15 residues. Here the CDR3 DNA reads TGTGCCAGCAGGCCAACAGGGCTTTCCACCGGGGAGCTGTTTTTT. It translates to CASRPTGLSTGELFF. Variable domain in full (rest from reference TRBV9 and TRBJ2-2): DSGVTQTPKHLITATGQRVTLRCSPRSGDLSVYWYQQSLDQGLQFLIQYYNGEERAKGNILERFSAQQFPDLHSELNLSSLELGDSALYFCASRPTGLSTGELFFGEGSRLTVL.

The rearrangement joins TRBV3-1 (or the pseudogene TRBV3-2) to TRBJ1-4, with 7 nucleotides matching TRBD1. V lost 3 bases to trimming and J lost 4 bases; unmatched junction nucleotides: 8. The CDR3 totals 16 residues. Germline CDR1 reads LGHDT; CDR2 reads YNNKEL (reference sequence). The CDR3 DNA is TGTGCCAGCAGCCACACGCCGGGACAGATTAATGAAAAACTGTTTTTT. Translation: CASSHTPGQINEKLFF.

The rearrangement links TRBV10-3 to TRBJ2-3; TRBD2 is a possible D gene (6 bases). Germline values: CDR1 ENHRY, CDR2 SYGVKD. The CDR3 spans 13 residues. V was pared by 4 bases and J by 1 base, with 6 bases between. The CDR3 DNA follows: TGTGCCATCAGTGGGGGGGGCACAGATACGCAGTATTTT. This codes for CAISGGGTDTQYF.

The chain is built from TRBV10-3 and TRBJ1-2, with TRBD1 identical over 8 bases. The CDR3 is 14 residues long. Trimming cost V 4 bases and J 5 bases; bases outside gene matches: 6. Looked up from germline, CDR1 is ENHRY and CDR2 is SYGVKD. The chain's CDR3 is CAISAQGEGYGYTF. CDR3 DNA: TGTGCCATCAGTGCACAGGGGGAAGGATATGGCTACACCTTC.

This clone was detected only a few times. The genes are TRBV2 and TRBJ2-5; 9 positions match TRBD1. This CDR3 spans 12 amino acids. Trimming at V came to 8 bases and at J to 5 bases, leaving 3 bases not matched to a gene. Germline V gene lookup returns CDR1 SNHLY and CDR2 FYNNEI. CDR3 sequence: CASGTGYETQYF. The CDR3 nucleotides read TGTGCCAGCGGGACAGGGTATGAGACCCAGTACTTC. The whole variable domain, remainder taken from reference TRBV2 and TRBJ2-5, is EPEVTQTPSHQVTQMGQEVILRCVPISNHLYFYWYRQILGQKVEFLVSFYNNEISEKSEIFDDQFSVERPDGSNFTLKIRSTKLEDSAMYFCASGTGYETQYFGPGTRLLVL.

The V gene is TRBV15, the J gene TRBJ1-2, with D perhaps TRBD1 (5 bases). In germline, CDR1 is LNHNV, CDR2 YYDKDF (reference sequence). This CDR3 is built from 14 residues. Trimming pared 5 bases from V and 6 bases from J, leaving 16 bases between. The CDR3 nucleotides are TGTGCCACCAGCCCACTTAGGGGCGCGGATGGCTACACCTTC. Its protein product is CATSPLRGADGYTF.

This clone was seen only once. The chain carries TRBV7-9 and TRBJ2-5; TRBD2 agrees at 13 bases. The CDR3 covers 17 residues. After removal of 1 base from V and 4 bases from J, the junction contained 6 bases not matched to a gene. Per the germline V gene, CDR1 is SEHNR and CDR2 is FQNEAQ (reference sequence). As DNA, the CDR3 is TGTGCCAGCAGCTTAGTTGGGACTAGCGGGACACGAGAGACCCAGTACTTC. Its translation: CASSLVGTSGTRETQYF.

This clone was detected only once. This rearrangement joins TRBV10-3 to TRBJ2-5; D remains unclear. Germline V lookup: CDR1 ENHRY, CDR2 SYGVKD. Trimming took off 3 bases at V and 2 bases at J, with 13 bases between the two ends. CDR3 length: 15 amino acids. The CDR3 nucleotides are TGTGCCATCAGTGAACCAGGCACTGTACAAGAGACCCAGTACTTC. Its translation: CAISEPGTVQETQYF.

This sequence joins TRBV18 and TRBJ1-2, with 7 bases fitting TRBD1. V dropped 5 bases and J dropped 0; count of bases not matched to a gene: 9. Germline CDR1 reads KGHSH; CDR2 reads LQKENI. The CDR3 totals 16 residues. CDR3 sequence reads: CASSEGQVGANYGYTF. CDR3 nucleotides: TGTGCCAGCTCAGAAGGACAGGTTGGAGCTAACTATGGCTACACCTTC.

The chain carries TRBV5-4 and TRBJ2-1, with D possibly called TRBD1 or TRBD2 (5 bases each). Germline V gene data show CDR1 as SGHNT and CDR2 as YYREEE (reference sequence). CDR3 length equals 14 residues. V shed 0 bases and J shed 5 bases, with 9 bases lying between them. CDR3 region: CASSLGGPNNEQFF. The CDR3 DNA is TGTGCCAGCAGCTTGGGGGGACCCAACAATGAGCAGTTCTTC.

The chain is built from TRBV5-1 and TRBJ2-3; a weak D match, TRBD1 (6 bases). The germline V gene has CDR1 SGHRS and CDR2 YFSETQ. The ends were cut back, 0 bases at V and 6 bases at J, with 8 bases in the middle. The CDR3 extends over 13 amino acids. The CDR3 coding sequence is TGCGCCAGCAGCTTGGCAGGGGCTGATACGCAGTATTTT. Protein sequence: CASSLAGADTQYF.

This clone was observed once. The gene calls are TRBV27 and TRBJ1-5, with no clear D. Trimming removed 3 bases from V and 0 bases from J, with 9 bases in between. There are 15 residues in the CDR3. CDR1 and CDR2 (germline): MNHEY, SMNVEV (reference sequence). The chain's CDR3 is CASSLSKYSNQPQHF. The CDR3 region has the DNA TGTGCCAGCAGTTTGAGCAAATATAGCAATCAGCCCCAGCATTTT.

The rearrangement links TRBV12-3 or TRBV12-4 to TRBJ2-7; 8 nucleotides line up with TRBD2. The CDR3 length is 13 residues. Trimming at V came to 5 bases and at J to 3 bases, leaving 3 bases not matched to a gene. The CDR3 coding sequence is TGTGCCAGCAGTAGCGGGAGCCTCTACGAGCAGTACTTC. Translated: CASSSGSLYEQYF.

The chain uses TRBV7-2 and TRBJ2-7, with D tentatively TRBD2 (5 bases). The CDR3 runs to 12 residues. Trimming removed 4 bases at V and 5 bases at J, with 9 bases between. Germline V gene data show CDR1 as SGHTA and CDR2 as FQGNSA. The CDR3 is CASSSGGHEQYF. In nucleotides, the CDR3 is TGTGCCAGCAGCTCTGGAGGACACGAGCAGTACTTC. Filled out from reference TRBV7-2 and TRBJ2-7, the complete variable domain reads GAGVSQSPSNKVTEKGKDVELRCDPISGHTALYWYRQSLGQGLEFLIYFQGNSAPDKSGLPSDRFSAERTGGSVSTLTIQRTQQEDSAVYLCASSSGGHEQYFGPGTRLTVT.

The rearrangement links TRBV9 to TRBJ2-1, with D hard to call. Per germline, CDR1 SGDLS and CDR2 YYNGEE. The CDR3 has 13 amino acids. V was trimmed by 3 bases and J by 5 bases, leaving 9 bases between them. This CDR3 is CASSAIPDNEQFF. The CDR3 DNA sequence: TGTGCCAGCAGCGCCATACCGGACAATGAGCAGTTCTTC.

This clone was observed a few times. In the same sample, other DNA sequences code for this CDR3. The rearrangement links TRBV7-3 to TRBJ2-7, with 8 positions matching TRBD1. V trimming: 2 bases; J trimming: 7 bases; junction bases outside the gene matches: 10. The germline gives CDR1 SGHTA, CDR2 FQGTGA. This CDR3 is built from 15 residues. The CDR3 coding sequence is TGTGCCAGCAGCTTATATCTGGACAGGGCGGAGGAGCAGTACTTC. Its translation is CASSLYLDRAEEQYF.

The CDR3 sequence is CAVRNLRGADTQYF. Written as DNA, the CDR3 is TGTGCCGTTCGGAACCTCCGGGGCGCAGATACGCAGTATTTT. V usage is TRBV6-5 and J usage is TRBJ2-3; either TRBD1 or TRBD2 may fit D (5 bases each). The CDR3 is 14 residues long. Germline CDR1 is MNHEY and CDR2 is SVGAGI. The ends were cut back, 11 bases at V and 4 bases at J, with 19 bases in the middle.

The J gene is TRBJ2-3, the V gene TRBV19; 10 bases map to TRBD2. This CDR3 comprises 15 residues. Germline values: CDR1 LNHDA, CDR2 SQIVND (reference sequence). V gave up 7 bases and J gave up 6 bases; unmatched junction bases: 10. The DNA of the CDR3 is TGTGCCAGTACCTTGCGGGCTAGCGGGAGTGATACGCAGTATTTT. Its protein is CASTLRASGSDTQYF. The full variable domain, completed using reference TRBV19 and TRBJ2-3, is DGGITQSPKYLFRKEGQNVTLSCEQNLNHDAMYWYRQDPGQGLRLIYYSQIVNDFQKGDIAEGYSVSREKKESFPLTVTSAQKNPTAFYLCASTLRASGSDTQYFGPGTRLTVL.

In its sample, this clone was seen a few times. The chain joins TRBV7-9 to TRBJ1-1, with D possibly TRBD1 on 5 matching bases. Per the germline V gene, CDR1 is SEHNR and CDR2 is FQNEAQ (reference sequence). CDR3 size: 13 residues. V lost 5 bases, J lost 8 bases, and 15 bases lay in between. CDR3 DNA: TGTGCCAGCAGCCCAACCCTAGGACACGAAGCTTTCTTT. This sequence encodes CASSPTLGHEAFF.

The chain has TRBV29-1 and TRBJ1-2; 9 bases fit TRBD1. Trimming cost V 7 bases and J 6 bases; bases outside gene matches: 18. The germline gives CDR1 SQVTM, CDR2 ANQGSEA. The CDR3 spans 16 residues. This CDR3 reads CSAPLARDREDNGYTF. Here the CDR3 DNA reads TGCAGCGCCCCATTAGCACGGGACAGGGAGGACAATGGCTACACCTTC.

This chain connects TRBV6-2 or TRBV6-3 to TRBJ1-2; 8 nucleotides match TRBD1. The V segment lost 0 bases and the J segment 6 bases; nucleotides outside the gene matches: 3. CDR3 length equals 14 residues. Per germline, CDR1 MNHEY and CDR2 SVGEGT. In DNA, the CDR3 is TGTGCCAGCAGTTACTCATCAGGGGGCGATGGCTACACCTTC. It codes for CASSYSSGGDGYTF.

This clone showed up just once. The chain employs TRBV6-5 and TRBJ2-3; D uncertain. Germline lookup yields CDR1 MNHEY and CDR2 SVGAGI. V was cut by 4 bases and J by 3 bases, with 8 bases left in between. The CDR3 extends over 13 amino acids. Written as DNA, the CDR3 is TGTGCCAGCAGTTCCGATGGGACAGATACGCAGTATTTT. This sequence encodes CASSSDGTDTQYF.

This sequence joins TRBV27 and TRBJ2-7; 11 bases are shared with TRBD1. This CDR3 is 15 amino acids long. Germline CDR1 reads MNHEY; CDR2 reads SMNVEV (reference sequence). V lost 2 bases and J lost 2; bases outside the gene matches: 2. In DNA, the CDR3 is TGTGCCAGCAGTTTAGGGACAGGGGGAGCCTACGAGCAGTACTTC. Translating gives CASSLGTGGAYEQYF.

This sequence joins TRBV3-1 (or the pseudogene TRBV3-2) and TRBJ1-5, with D perhaps matching TRBD1 (5 bases). Germline values: CDR1 LGHDT, CDR2 YNNKEL (reference sequence). V was pared by 8 bases and J by 7 bases, with 12 bases between. The CDR3 has 12 amino acids. For the CDR3, the DNA is TGTGCCAGCGGGCAGGGATCGCAGCCCCAGCATTTT. It encodes CASGQGSQPQHF.

CDR3 sequence: CASSQDTSETELGYTF. CDR3 bases: TGTGCCAGCAGCCAAGATACTTCGGAAACAGAGCTTGGCTACACCTTC. The rearrangement uses TRBV3-1 (or the pseudogene TRBV3-2) and TRBJ1-2; no firm D call. Germline CDR1 LGHDT, CDR2 YNNKEL (reference sequence). CDR3 length equals 16 residues. The ends were cut back, 0 bases at V and 7 bases at J, with 18 bases in the middle.